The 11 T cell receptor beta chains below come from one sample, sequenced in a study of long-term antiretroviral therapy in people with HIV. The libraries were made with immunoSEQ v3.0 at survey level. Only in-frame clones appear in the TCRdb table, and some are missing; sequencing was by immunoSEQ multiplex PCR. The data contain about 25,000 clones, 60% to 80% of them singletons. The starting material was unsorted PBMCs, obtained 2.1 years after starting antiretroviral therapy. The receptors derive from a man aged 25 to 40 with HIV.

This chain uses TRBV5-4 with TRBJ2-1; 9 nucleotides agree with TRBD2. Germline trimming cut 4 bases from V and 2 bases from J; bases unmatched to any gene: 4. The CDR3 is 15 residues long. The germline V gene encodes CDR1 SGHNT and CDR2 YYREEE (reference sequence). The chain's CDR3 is CASSQASGTYNEQFF. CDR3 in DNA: TGTGCCAGCAGCCAGGCTAGCGGGACCTACAATGAGCAGTTCTTC.

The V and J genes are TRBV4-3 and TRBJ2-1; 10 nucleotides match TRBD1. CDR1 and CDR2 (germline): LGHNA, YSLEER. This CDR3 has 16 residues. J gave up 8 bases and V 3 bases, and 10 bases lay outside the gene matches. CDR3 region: CASSQGQGSPRDEQFF. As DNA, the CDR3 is TGCGCCAGCAGCCAGGGACAGGGGAGTCCCAGGGATGAGCAGTTCTTC.

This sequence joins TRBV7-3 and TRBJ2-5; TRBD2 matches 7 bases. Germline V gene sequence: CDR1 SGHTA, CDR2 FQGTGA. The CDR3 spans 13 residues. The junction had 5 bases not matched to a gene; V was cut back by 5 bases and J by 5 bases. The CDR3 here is CASSAGAGETQYF. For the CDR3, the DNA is TGTGCCAGCAGCGCCGGAGCGGGGGAGACCCAGTACTTC.

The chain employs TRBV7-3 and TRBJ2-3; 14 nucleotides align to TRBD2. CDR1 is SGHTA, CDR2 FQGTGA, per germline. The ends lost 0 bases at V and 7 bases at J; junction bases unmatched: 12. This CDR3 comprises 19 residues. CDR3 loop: CASSLTWTSGGSVRNTQYF. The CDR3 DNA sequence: TGTGCCAGCAGCTTAACCTGGACTAGCGGGGGGTCGGTGCGAAATACGCAGTATTTT.

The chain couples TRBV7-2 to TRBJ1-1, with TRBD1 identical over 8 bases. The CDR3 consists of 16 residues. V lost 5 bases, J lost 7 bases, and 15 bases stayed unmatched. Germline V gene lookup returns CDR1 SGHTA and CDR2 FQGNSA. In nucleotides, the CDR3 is TGTGCCAGCAGCCCATATGGGACAGGTTCCGGGGATGAAGCTTTCTTT. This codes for CASSPYGTGSGDEAFF.

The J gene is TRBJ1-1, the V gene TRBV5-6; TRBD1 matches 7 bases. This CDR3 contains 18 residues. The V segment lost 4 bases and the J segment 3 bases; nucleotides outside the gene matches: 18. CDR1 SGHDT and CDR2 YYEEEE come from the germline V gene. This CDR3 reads CASSTRATGWVYHTEAFF. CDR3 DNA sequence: TGTGCCAGCAGCACTCGGGCGACAGGGTGGGTGTATCACACTGAAGCTTTCTTT.

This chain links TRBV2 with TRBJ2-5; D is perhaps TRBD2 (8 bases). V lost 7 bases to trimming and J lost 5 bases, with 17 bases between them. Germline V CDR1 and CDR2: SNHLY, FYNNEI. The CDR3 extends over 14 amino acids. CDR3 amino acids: CASMRGRGAETQYF. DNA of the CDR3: TGTGCCAGCATGAGGGGGCGGGGGGCTGAGACCCAGTACTTC.

The CDR3 DNA reads as TGTGCCAGCAGCTTAGATCGAAGACCCTACGAGCAGTACTTC. Translated, it gives CASSLDRRPYEQYF. The chain links TRBV7-2 to TRBJ2-7, with no clear D. Germline CDR1 reads SGHTA; CDR2 reads FQGNSA. V lost 1 base and J 2 bases, leaving 9 bases between the germline ends. CDR3 length: 14 residues.

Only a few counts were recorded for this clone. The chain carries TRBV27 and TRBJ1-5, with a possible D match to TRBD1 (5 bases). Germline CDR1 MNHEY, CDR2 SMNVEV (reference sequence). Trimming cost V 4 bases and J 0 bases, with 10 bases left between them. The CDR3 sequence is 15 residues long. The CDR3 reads CASSSRDPSNQPQHF. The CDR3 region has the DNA TGTGCCAGCAGTTCCCGGGACCCTAGCAATCAGCCCCAGCATTTT.

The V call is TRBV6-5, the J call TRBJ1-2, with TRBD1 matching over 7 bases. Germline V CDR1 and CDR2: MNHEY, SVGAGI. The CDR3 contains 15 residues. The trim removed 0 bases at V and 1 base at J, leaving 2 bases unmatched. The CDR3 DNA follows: TGTGCCAGCAGTTACTCGCAGGGGGTTAACTATGGCTACACCTTC. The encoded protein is CASSYSQGVNYGYTF.

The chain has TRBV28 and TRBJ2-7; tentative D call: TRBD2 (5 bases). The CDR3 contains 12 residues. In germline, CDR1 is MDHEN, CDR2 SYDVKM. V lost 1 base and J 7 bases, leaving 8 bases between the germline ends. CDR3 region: CASSLSGNEQYF. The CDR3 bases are TGTGCCAGCAGTTTATCCGGGAATGAGCAGTACTTC.